Shown below are 31 T cell receptor beta chains from a single sample sequenced in a study of shared clonotypes between healthy human individuals. Data came from immunoSEQ multiplex PCR; TCRdb stores just in-frame clones and leaves some out. Of approximately 330,000 clones in the sample, around 70% are singletons; the top ten hold 10%. The specimen sequenced was memory CD4+ T cells sorted from blood. As to subset: CD45RA-negative fraction. The receptor source for this set is a man aged 30 to 45 in good health.

The chain carries TRBV7-2 and TRBJ2-3, with 10 nucleotides matching TRBD1. This CDR3 has 14 amino acids. V shed 5 bases and J 3 bases; nucleotides not matched to a gene: 2. Per the germline V gene, CDR1 is SGHTA and CDR2 is FQGNSA. CDR3 nucleotide sequence: TGTGCCAGCAGCCCGGGACAGGGGACAGATACGCAGTATTTT. Amino acids: CASSPGQGTDTQYF.

This clone was observed a handful of times. This chain joins TRBV30 and TRBJ2-7; perhaps TRBD1 as D (5 bases). V shed 4 bases and J shed 4 bases, with 8 bases lying between them. Germline CDR1 and CDR2: GTSNPN and SVGIG (reference sequence). This CDR3 has 11 amino acids. The CDR3 is CAWKGIYEQYF. CDR3 sequence (DNA): TGTGCCTGGAAGGGGATTTACGAGCAGTACTTC.

This chain links TRBV15 with TRBJ2-3; 10 bases align to TRBD2. Per the germline V gene, CDR1 is LNHNV and CDR2 is YYDKDF (reference sequence). The trim removed 0 bases at V and 2 bases at J, leaving 2 bases unmatched. This CDR3 is built from 16 residues. CDR3 in amino acids: CATSRDLAGATDTQYF. The CDR3 bases are TGTGCCACCAGCAGAGACCTAGCGGGGGCCACAGATACGCAGTATTTT.

The chain links TRBV27 to TRBJ2-3; 9 bases agree with TRBD1. Per germline, CDR1 MNHEY and CDR2 SMNVEV (reference sequence). V was clipped by 5 bases and J by 6 bases; unmatched bases: 15. The CDR3 loop spans 17 amino acids. The CDR3 sequence is CASSKQAGTGMVDTQYF. CDR3 in DNA: TGTGCCAGCAGTAAACAAGCCGGGACAGGGATGGTTGATACGCAGTATTTT.

This chain connects TRBV7-8 to TRBJ2-7; D unclear. V gave up 4 bases and J gave up 1 base, with 20 bases separating them. This CDR3 region has 17 residues. Germline V gene sequence: CDR1 SGHVS, CDR2 FQNEAQ. The CDR3 bases are TGTGCCAGCAGCTCAGGTATTAGGGTCCAAGTTTCCTACGAGCAGTACTTC. It encodes CASSSGIRVQVSYEQYF. Filled out from reference TRBV7-8 and TRBJ2-7, the complete variable domain reads GAGVSQSPRYKVAKRGQDVALRCDPISGHVSLFWYQQALGQGPEFLTYFQNEAQLDKSGLPSDRFFAERPEGSVSTLKIQRTQQEDSAVYLCASSSGIRVQVSYEQYFGPGTRLTVT.

This clone was counted ten times or more. This chain links TRBV6-6 with TRBJ2-7, with D possibly being TRBD1 (5 bases). In germline, CDR1 is MNHNY, CDR2 SVGAGI (reference sequence). The CDR3 spans 16 residues. Trimming took off 6 bases at V and 0 bases at J, with 18 bases between the two ends. The CDR3: CASRHHLQVLSYEQYF. In DNA form, the CDR3 reads TGTGCCAGCAGACACCACTTACAGGTGCTCTCCTACGAGCAGTACTTC.

This clone was seen a single time. This sequence joins TRBV14 and TRBJ2-2; unclear D gene. This CDR3 spans 15 amino acids. The V gene's germline CDR1 is SGHDN and CDR2 FVKESK. V was shortened by 6 bases and J by 1 base, with 12 bases between the two germline ends. The CDR3 protein is CASRRTVENTGELFF. CDR3 coding DNA: TGTGCCAGCAGGCGAACGGTGGAGAACACCGGGGAGCTGTTTTTT.

A note on this clone: Other DNA sequences in this specimen translate into the identical CDR3. The V and J genes are TRBV5-4 and TRBJ2-1; a possible D gene is TRBD1 (6 bases). Germline values: CDR1 SGHNT, CDR2 YYREEE (reference sequence). The CDR3 runs 14 residues. Trimming left V 1 base short and J 1 base short, with 6 bases between. This chain's CDR3 is CASSLTGSYNEQFF. Here the CDR3 DNA reads TGTGCCAGCAGCTTGACAGGGTCCTACAATGAGCAGTTCTTC.

V and J are TRBV27 and TRBJ2-2; D not certain. The CDR3 spans 15 residues. Germline V CDR1 and CDR2: MNHEY, SMNVEV (reference sequence). Trimming left V 2 bases short and J 2 bases short, with 9 bases between. The DNA for the CDR3 is TGTGCCAGCAGTTTACTGAACCCCAACACCGGGGAGCTGTTTTTT. Its translation: CASSLLNPNTGELFF.

This chain connects TRBV30 to TRBJ1-5; D gene ambiguous. CDR1 is GTSNPN and CDR2 is SVGIG in the germline V gene (reference sequence). V lost 1 base and J lost 2, with 6 bases in between. This CDR3 contains 13 residues. CDR3 sequence (DNA): TGTGCCTGGAGTGGCACCGGCAATCAGCCCCAGCATTTT. This encodes CAWSGTGNQPQHF.

The V and J genes are TRBV5-4 and TRBJ2-1; no clear D. Germline values: CDR1 SGHNT, CDR2 YYREEE (reference sequence). The CDR3 spans 14 residues. The V end was cut by 0 bases, the J end by 10 bases, with 14 bases between. The chain's CDR3 is CASSLEAAAVEQFF. The CDR3 DNA follows: TGTGCCAGCAGCTTGGAGGCCGCCGCGGTCGAGCAGTTCTTC.

The rearrangement uses TRBV7-6 and TRBJ2-1, with TRBD2 matching over 11 bases. Germline CDR1 SGHVS, CDR2 FNYEAQ. The CDR3 covers 17 residues. The V segment lost 3 bases and the J segment 6 bases; nucleotides outside the gene matches: 10. CDR3 residues: CASSLGLAVRGSNEQFF. CDR3 nucleotides: TGTGCCAGCAGCTTGGGACTAGCGGTCAGGGGATCCAATGAGCAGTTCTTC.

The rearrangement joins TRBV7-2 to TRBJ2-7; a possible D gene is TRBD2 (6 bases). Germline assignment: CDR1 SGHTA and CDR2 FQGNSA. The CDR3 covers 12 residues. The V gene lost 4 bases and the J gene lost 4 bases, with 8 bases spanning the gap. CDR3 in amino acids: CASSSDYYEQYF. CDR3 nucleotides: TGTGCCAGCAGCTCGGACTATTACGAGCAGTACTTC.

J is TRBJ2-5 and V is TRBV28; D is uncertain. CDR1 is MDHEN, CDR2 SYDVKM, per germline. The ends were cut back, 7 bases at V and 3 bases at J, with 9 bases in the middle. There are 12 residues in the CDR3. The CDR3 coding sequence is TGTGCCAGCACCTCAGAAGAAGAGACCCAGTACTTC. This translates into CASTSEEETQYF.

J is TRBJ2-3 and V is TRBV11-2; TRBD1 matches 10 bases. Trimming took 3 bases from V and 6 from J; bases not matched to a gene: 3. Germline loops: CDR1 SGHAT, CDR2 FQNNGV. There are 14 residues in the CDR3. CDR3 amino acids: CASSLTGGWDTQYF. The DNA for the CDR3 is TGTGCCAGCAGCTTGACAGGGGGCTGGGATACGCAGTATTTT.

This clone was observed a handful of times. The DNA of the CDR3 is TGTGCCAGCAGCGCTAGCGGCTACAATGAGCAGTTCTTC. Its translation: CASSASGYNEQFF. The J gene is TRBJ2-1, the V gene TRBV7-3, with 7 bases aligning to TRBD2. From germline, CDR1 is SGHTA and CDR2 FQGTGA. The CDR3 covers 13 residues. The V and J ends lost 5 bases and 3 bases, in that order; junction bases with no gene match: 1. The whole variable domain, remainder taken from reference TRBV7-3 and TRBJ2-1, is GAGVSQTPSNKVTEKGKYVELRCDPISGHTALYWYRQSLGQGPEFLIYFQGTGAADDSGLPNDRFFAVRPEGSVSTLKIQRTERGDSAVYLCASSASGYNEQFFGPGTRLTVL.

The rearrangement uses TRBV5-1 and TRBJ1-4, with D perhaps TRBD1 (5 bases). V lost 4 bases, J lost 1 base, and 8 bases lay in between. Germline V lookup: CDR1 SGHRS, CDR2 YFSETQ. CDR3 size: 14 residues. The DNA for the CDR3 is TGCGCCAGCAGCCCGGGGCTAACTAATGAAAAACTGTTTTTT. Amino acid sequence: CASSPGLTNEKLFF.

V and J are TRBV28 and TRBJ2-2, with unresolved D. The germline CDR1 and CDR2 sequences are MDHEN and SYDVKM. This CDR3 is built from 13 residues. Between the trimmed V and J ends, which lost 3 bases and 5 bases, there was a span of 7 bases. CDR3: CASSLFGTGELFF. CDR3 nucleotides: TGTGCCAGCAGTTTGTTCGGTACCGGGGAGCTGTTTTTT.

The chain links TRBV11-2 to TRBJ2-7; 11 positions agree with TRBD1. The germline V gene has CDR1 SGHAT and CDR2 FQNNGV. V was clipped by 1 base and J by 2 bases; unmatched bases: 7. The CDR3 totals 17 residues. DNA for the CDR3: TGTGCCAGCAGCTTAGTTGCCCGGACAGGGGGCACCTACGAGCAGTACTTC. It encodes CASSLVARTGGTYEQYF.

The rearrangement uses TRBV5-1 and TRBJ1-6, with 7 bases identical to TRBD1. The CDR3 sequence is 15 residues long. Trimming cost V 4 bases and J 6 bases; bases outside gene matches: 7. In germline, CDR1 is SGHRS, CDR2 YFSETQ. CDR3 sequence: CASSPETGINSPLHF. As DNA, the CDR3 is TGCGCCAGCAGCCCGGAGACAGGGATTAATTCACCCCTCCACTTT.

The J gene is TRBJ2-1, the V gene TRBV5-5; D not certain. Germline CDR1 reads SGHKS; CDR2 reads YYEKEE (reference sequence). The CDR3 consists of 12 residues. V dropped 0 bases and J dropped 9 bases, with 7 bases sitting between them. CDR3 bases: TGTGCCAGCAGCTTGGATGTGGGTGAGCAGTTCTTC. Its translation is CASSLDVGEQFF.

In regard to this clone: The same CDR3 can be traced to other DNA sequences in this sample. This sequence joins TRBV29-1 and TRBJ2-5; the D is unclear. V lost 4 bases, J lost 4 bases, and 7 bases lay in between. CDR1 is SQVTM, CDR2 ANQGSEA, per germline. This CDR3 region has 11 residues. The CDR3 loop is CSVGVGETQYF. DNA of the CDR3: TGCAGCGTTGGAGTGGGAGAGACCCAGTACTTC.

V and J are TRBV29-1 and TRBJ2-1; D is perhaps TRBD2 (6 bases). This CDR3 contains 11 residues. The ends were cut back, 8 bases at V and 10 bases at J, with 15 bases in the middle. Germline V lookup: CDR1 SQVTM, CDR2 ANQGSEA. For the CDR3, the DNA is TGCAGCCTCTCCTGGGGGGAGGAGCAGTTCTTC. Protein sequence: CSLSWGEEQFF.

The V and J genes are TRBV6-1 and TRBJ2-1, with 9 bases matching TRBD2. The ends lost 7 bases at V and 15 bases at J; junction bases unmatched: 13. The germline CDR1 and CDR2 sequences are MNHNS and SASEGT. This CDR3 is 13 amino acids long. In DNA form, the CDR3 reads TGTGCCAGCACAATTAAACCGGGACTAGCCCCGTTCTTC. This codes for CASTIKPGLAPFF.

The V and J genes are TRBV28 and TRBJ2-1; D is possibly TRBD2 (6 bases). In germline, CDR1 is MDHEN, CDR2 SYDVKM. V gave up 2 bases and J gave up 10 bases, with 15 bases separating them. This CDR3 spans 14 amino acids. The CDR3 bases are TGTGCCAGCAGTTTACCGGGAGTTTTCCCCGAGCAGTTCTTC. Its protein is CASSLPGVFPEQFF.

This clone was picked up a small number of times. This chain uses TRBV2 with TRBJ1-2; D is perhaps TRBD1 (5 bases). Germline lookup yields CDR1 SNHLY and CDR2 FYNNEI. The germline V and J ends were trimmed by 9 bases and 0 bases, with 11 bases remaining between them. The CDR3 runs 13 residues. CDR3 in DNA: TGTGCCAGTGAGCCACAGGCTAACTATGGCTACACCTTC. It yields the protein CASEPQANYGYTF.

The V and J genes are TRBV28 and TRBJ2-1; D is possibly TRBD2 (5 bases). The CDR3 sequence is 16 residues long. The germline V gene has CDR1 MDHEN and CDR2 SYDVKM. Trimming took off 8 bases at V and 7 bases at J, with 24 bases between the two ends. The CDR3 reads CASHTMEGLVGNEQFF. The DNA of the CDR3 is TGTGCCAGCCATACGATGGAAGGACTGGTGGGGAATGAGCAGTTCTTC.

The rearrangement joins TRBV5-3 to TRBJ2-1; the match to TRBD2 covers 11 bases. TRBV5-3 has ORF status, its function being uncertain. The CDR3 runs to 17 residues. The J segment lost 4 bases and the V segment lost 4 bases, leaving 10 bases of the junction unmatched. CDR3 DNA sequence: TGTGCCAGAAGCCAATCTAAACTAGCGGGAGTATACAATGAGCAGTTCTTC. Residues: CARSQSKLAGVYNEQFF.

This chain joins TRBV7-2 and TRBJ2-7; a possible D gene is TRBD2 (5 bases). V lost 2 bases to trimming and J lost 0 bases, with 14 bases between them. There are 16 residues in the CDR3. From germline, CDR1 is SGHTA and CDR2 FQGNSA. CDR3 region: CASSLYWSAASYEQYF. CDR3 DNA sequence: TGTGCCAGCAGCTTATACTGGTCAGCGGCCTCCTACGAGCAGTACTTC.

The rearrangement links TRBV7-8 to TRBJ2-3; the match to TRBD2 covers 9 bases. The germline CDR1 and CDR2 sequences are SGHVS and FQNEAQ. V shed 5 bases and J 4 bases; nucleotides not matched to a gene: 13. This CDR3 is built from 17 residues. The CDR3 loop reads CASSERRASGMADTQYF. CDR3 sequence (DNA): TGTGCCAGCAGCGAACGAAGGGCTAGCGGGATGGCAGATACGCAGTATTTT. Full variable domain (outside the CDR3, taken from reference TRBV7-8 and TRBJ2-3): GAGVSQSPRYKVAKRGQDVALRCDPISGHVSLFWYQQALGQGPEFLTYFQNEAQLDKSGLPSDRFFAERPEGSVSTLKIQRTQQEDSAVYLCASSERRASGMADTQYFGPGTRLTVL.

This clone was counted between two and nine times. The V call is TRBV19, the J call TRBJ2-3, with D unclear. The CDR3 runs to 15 residues. V was trimmed by 2 bases and J by 1 base, leaving 10 bases between them. Germline V gene data show CDR1 as LNHDA and CDR2 as SQIVND (reference sequence). The CDR3 nucleotides read TGTGCCAGTAGTATATCTCTCTGGGGCACAGATACGCAGTATTTT. This codes for CASSISLWGTDTQYF.